This TCR beta chain was identified during a study of blood T cell repertoires in COVID-19. Study-level background: Samples came from the United States, Italy and Spain, spanning acute and convalescent COVID-19. The analysed material was cDNA or gDNA that came from T cells, B-cell-depleted T cells, or PBMCs.

The V gene's germline CDR1 is MNHEY and CDR2 SMNVEV (reference sequence). Trimming left V 5 bases short and J 10 bases short, with 18 bases between. The CDR3 loop spans 15 amino acids. Authors' analysis steps: Counts of nucleated cells, estimated from reference gene primer amplification, were obtained. Some clones are missing from TCRdb's copy, which holds only in-frame ones; the method was immunoSEQ multiplex PCR. D and trimming come from the DNA, and the V and J calls and clone size come from that table. Counted here are under 300,000 clones, about 88% occurring once; the ten biggest clones make up under 2.5%. The table lists this clone with a few counts.

This chain connects TRBV27 to TRBJ1-6; D is ambiguous. The sequence was collected from a woman aged 40-49 years who had recovered from COVID-19. The sample comprised peripheral blood. The chain's CDR3 is CASSPKDWVSSPLHF. Written as DNA, the CDR3 is TGTGCCAGCAGTCCCAAGGACTGGGTCTCATCACCCCTCCACTTT.